This TCR beta chain was profiled in a study of blood T cells in healthy people across ages (dated by TCRdb to between 2014 and 2017). About the full investigation: In model experiments, template switching captured about one uniquely barcoded TCR beta cDNA molecule for every two T cells. To track age-related changes in TCR beta repertoire diversity, the study relied on deep sequencing normalized with unique cDNA molecular identifiers. Donors were grouped into four age groups: young (average about 15 years), middle-aged (roughly 40), aged (over 55) and long-lived (approximately 78). Donors of different ages were randomly distributed across sequencing lanes to avoid experimental bias. For two donors (one aged 18 to 30 and one aged 80 or older), the study analyzed two additional independent replicas of 1 million unique cDNA reads from the same blood draw. Broad study findings and their caveats: Total diversity estimates from one million sequenced T cells were considered lower bounds and underestimates. Donor CMV infection status was unknown, potentially confounding age-related changes in expanded clonotypes. There was a strong correlation between observed TCR beta diversity and the percentage of naive T cells measured by flow cytometry. Observed TCR beta diversity per million T cells fell roughly linearly with age, and a significant reduction was already apparent by age roughly 40. Compared with the aged group, more naive CD4+ T cells, fewer expanded clones and increased TCR diversity were shown by the long-lived group, suggesting age selection. Bulk unsorted PBMC profiling prevented conclusive comparison of naive and antigen-experienced compartments.

Library creation used 5' RACE. The instrument given in TCRdb is Illumina HiSeq 2500. A second PCR of roughly 7 to 11 cycles was performed with a sample-barcoded 5' primer and a J-beta primer mix. Each TCR beta cDNA molecule received a unique molecular identifier from a template-switch 5' adaptor carrying 12 random nucleotides. Each sample yielded at least 3 million CDR3-containing paired-end reads. All of the RNA was converted into first-strand cDNA using the Mint cDNA synthesis kit, with a TRBC-specific oligonucleotide serving as the primer. Following uracil-DNA glycosylase treatment, all cDNA underwent a first 18-cycle PCR with the universal primers M1SS and BC2_uni_R. Concerning the study's data processing: Normalization of each sample was performed by random selection of 1 million high-quality reads, each carrying a distinct molecular identifier. Reads sharing molecular identifiers were discarded rather than binned into consensus sequences. MiTCR, with a Q25 quality threshold and the strictest error-elimination algorithm, was used for CDR3 identification, clonotype clustering and error correction. A nonparametric unseen species model with Euler transformation was used to estimate a lower bound on total TCR beta diversity. Using fastp at Q25 and MiXCR, TCRdb reprocessed the public reads and kept productive beta chains. Under each unique CDR3 protein, matching rows form one entry showing the most common genes and DNA. The V and J calls were determined by TCRdb, not by the authors. For this sample the table gives some 1 million distinct CDR3 sequences, of which less than 50% were detected only once. The ten largest clones take up under 20% of the sample.

The sample holds a few counts of this clonotype. What antigen it recognizes has not been identified. Nothing much larger sits one base from this clone, and base qualities are not available. The donors were roughly 38 Caucasian individuals from Russia, aged about 6 to 95 years, who were systemically healthy. Each donor gave 8.5 to 10 milliliters of peripheral blood, collected into EDTA-treated Vacutainer tubes. Ficoll-Paque density-gradient centrifugation was used to isolate PBMCs, with at least 6.5 million per sample. Total RNA was extracted from PBMCs with Trizol reagent, with at least 6 micrograms obtained per sample. Naive CD45RAhigh/CD27high T cell percentages were measured by flow cytometry on a PBMC aliquot from every donor. The sequence was obtained from a woman aged 55-69 years in good health. Sequencing input: blood.

The CDR3 corresponds to CASSSLAGVLYEQYF. The DNA is TGTGCCAGCAGCTCACTAGCGGGAGTATTGTACGAGCAGTACTTC. The sequence joins TRBV11-2 to TRBJ2-7; 11 of the junction bases match TRBD2. Here V drops 4 bases and J drops 4 bases, and the junction holds 6 bases not matched to any gene. Spanning cysteine to phenylalanine, the CDR3 consists of 15 amino acids. Just the 45-base CDR3 DNA is kept, in frame starting at base 1. Taken from the germline V gene, the CDR1 and CDR2 loops are SGHAT and FQNNGV.